This entry lists 18 T cell receptor beta chains sequenced from one sample in a study of blood T cell repertoires in COVID-19. The repertoire was sequenced with immunoSEQ multiplex PCR; TCRdb's copy has only in-frame clones and lacks some. Here the sample spans tens of thousands of clones, roughly 90% being singletons. Sequencing was carried out using peripheral blood. These receptors all stem from a man aged 50 to 59 with COVID-19, enrolled during active disease.

The rearrangement uses TRBV6-2 or TRBV6-3 and TRBJ1-1; unclear D gene. The CDR3 consists of 16 residues. Trimming shortened V by 2 bases and J by 0 bases, and 13 bases separated the two germline ends. Germline CDR1 is MNHEY and CDR2 is SVGEGT. The CDR3 coding sequence is TGTGCCAGCAGTTACGGGCAAGCACGGATGAACACTGAAGCTTTCTTT. Translating it yields CASSYGQARMNTEAFF.

The V call is TRBV7-2, the J call TRBJ1-1, with D tentatively TRBD1 (6 bases). The CDR3 spans 15 residues. Germline V gene data show CDR1 as SGHTA and CDR2 as FQGNSA. V shed 4 bases and J shed 0 bases, with 12 bases lying between them. CDR3 protein: CASSSRGGMNTEAFF. The CDR3 DNA reads as TGTGCCAGCAGCTCAAGGGGGGGGATGAACACTGAAGCTTTCTTT.

The V call is TRBV4-3, the J call TRBJ2-5, with D tentatively TRBD1 (7 bases). This CDR3 comprises 16 residues. The V gene's germline CDR1 is LGHNA and CDR2 YSLEER. V dropped 0 bases and J dropped 5 bases, with 16 bases sitting between them. The chain's CDR3 is CASSQDTAGGWETQYF. CDR3 sequence (DNA): TGCGCCAGCAGCCAAGATACGGCAGGGGGGTGGGAGACCCAGTACTTC.

The chain recombines TRBV27 with TRBJ1-2; D is unresolved. CDR3 length: 13 residues. Germline loops: CDR1 MNHEY, CDR2 SMNVEV (reference sequence). The V and J ends lost 6 bases and 2 bases respectively, with 10 bases between them. CDR3: CASRAWENYGYTF. As DNA, the CDR3 is TGTGCCAGCAGGGCGTGGGAGAACTATGGCTACACCTTC.

The chain carries TRBV5-1 and TRBJ2-7; tentative D call: TRBD1 (5 bases). This CDR3 comprises 13 residues. The germline gives CDR1 SGHRS, CDR2 YFSETQ. Trimming cost V 4 bases and J 6 bases, with 14 bases left between them. The CDR3 region is CASSPEQVGEQYF. The CDR3 DNA reads TGCGCCAGCAGCCCGGAACAGGTTGGCGAGCAGTACTTC.

The rearrangement joins TRBV6-2 or TRBV6-3 to TRBJ2-1, with 10 bases fitting TRBD2. The trim removed 0 bases at V and 0 bases at J, leaving 2 bases unmatched. The CDR3 consists of 17 residues. Germline CDR1 reads MNHEY; CDR2 reads SVGEGT. The CDR3 region has the DNA TGTGCCAGCAGTTACTCGGAGCGGGGGGGCTCCTACAATGAGCAGTTCTTC. It yields the protein CASSYSERGGSYNEQFF.

This chain connects TRBV3-1 (or the pseudogene TRBV3-2) to TRBJ2-3; the D gene is possibly TRBD1 (6 bases). Germline V gene lookup returns CDR1 LGHDT and CDR2 YNNKEL (reference sequence). This CDR3 has 16 residues. Trimming took 2 bases from V and 6 from J, leaving 18 bases between them. In nucleotides, the CDR3 is TGTGCCAGCAGCCAACCGGCAGGGGCGCTAAGGGATACGCAGTATTTT. Encoded protein: CASSQPAGALRDTQYF.

This clone was counted a single time. V usage is TRBV5-1 and J usage is TRBJ2-2, with a possible D match to TRBD2 (6 bases). Trimming stripped 1 base from V and 7 bases from J, with 17 bases between. This CDR3 is 16 amino acids long. CDR1 is SGHRS, CDR2 YFSETQ, per germline. The CDR3 sequence: CASSLSRGNMGGELFF. CDR3 bases: TGCGCCAGCAGCTTGTCCCGGGGGAACATGGGCGGGGAGCTGTTTTTT. Looking up the rest from reference TRBV5-1 and TRBJ2-2 gives the full variable domain: KAGVTQTPRYLIKTRGQQVTLSCSPISGHRSVSWYQQTPGQGLQFLFEYFSETQRNKGNFPGRFSGRQFSNSRSEMNVSTLELGDSALYLCASSLSRGNMGGELFFGEGSRLTVL.

This sequence joins TRBV10-3 and TRBJ1-2; no clear D gene. The germline CDR1 and CDR2 sequences are ENHRY and SYGVKD. This CDR3 has 13 amino acids. Trimming stripped 3 bases from V and 0 bases from J, with 5 bases between. The CDR3 DNA reads as TGTGCCATCAGTGATGGAGCTAACTATGGCTACACCTTC. Protein sequence: CAISDGANYGYTF.

The chain employs TRBV4-1 and TRBJ2-7; D might be TRBD2 (5 bases). This CDR3 spans 15 amino acids. Germline V CDR1 and CDR2: MGHRA, YSYEKL. V was pared by 2 bases and J by 2 bases, with 13 bases between. CDR3: CASSQRPEGTYEQYF. The CDR3 nucleotides read TGCGCCAGCAGCCAAAGGCCTGAGGGTACCTACGAGCAGTACTTC.

This chain links TRBV4-1 with TRBJ2-2; 8 bases match TRBD2. Germline V lookup: CDR1 MGHRA, CDR2 YSYEKL. The junction had 7 bases not matched to a gene; V was cut back by 4 bases and J by 0 bases. The CDR3 has 17 residues. The CDR3 DNA is TGCGCCAGCAGCCCTGGACTAGCTTTTTCGAACACCGGGGAGCTGTTTTTT. Translating gives CASSPGLAFSNTGELFF.

This rearrangement joins TRBV10-2 to TRBJ1-6; 7 bases line up with TRBD1. Germline assignment: CDR1 WSHSY and CDR2 SAAADI. After removal of 7 bases from V and 6 bases from J, the junction contained 3 bases not matched to a gene. The CDR3 loop spans 13 amino acids. The chain's CDR3 is CASMDRRNSPLHF. In DNA form, the CDR3 reads TGCGCCAGCATGGACAGGCGTAATTCACCCCTCCACTTT.

The chain is built from TRBV19 and TRBJ2-1; TRBD2 aligns across 15 bases. This CDR3 region has 15 residues. The trim removed 5 bases at V and 8 bases at J, leaving 4 bases unmatched. Germline V gives CDR1 LNHDA, CDR2 SQIVND (reference sequence). CDR3 sequence reads: CASSWTSGGAHEQFF. CDR3 sequence (DNA): TGTGCCAGTAGTTGGACTAGCGGGGGGGCCCATGAGCAGTTCTTC.

The J gene is TRBJ2-7, the V gene TRBV5-1; perhaps TRBD1 as D (6 bases). Germline V gene lookup returns CDR1 SGHRS and CDR2 YFSETQ. V lost 4 bases and J lost 1, with 15 bases in between. This CDR3 spans 15 amino acids. The CDR3 spells CASSPSRGSSYEQYF. The CDR3 nucleotides are TGCGCCAGCAGCCCATCCAGGGGAAGTTCCTACGAGCAGTACTTC.

The rearrangement links TRBV5-1 to TRBJ2-7; 7 bases are a match to TRBD1. V was pared by 4 bases and J by 0 bases, with 7 bases of the junction left unmatched. CDR3 size: 15 residues. CDR1 is SGHRS, CDR2 YFSETQ, per germline. In DNA form, the CDR3 reads TGCGCCAGCAGCCCGAGACAGGGTAGCTCCTACGAGCAGTACTTC. It translates to CASSPRQGSSYEQYF.

CDR3 nucleotides: TGTGCCTGGAGTAGGCTGGGGGCTGGCTCTGAAGCTTTCTTT. Its translation: CAWSRLGAGSEAFF. The rearrangement links TRBV30 to TRBJ1-1; maybe TRBD1 (6 bases). There are 14 residues in the CDR3. Trimming removed 2 bases from V and 6 bases from J, with 16 bases in between. CDR1 and CDR2 from the germline V gene are GTSNPN and SVGIG (reference sequence).

V and J are TRBV20-1 and TRBJ2-5; D unclear. Trimming shortened V by 7 bases and J by 2 bases, and 5 bases separated the two germline ends. In germline, CDR1 is DFQATT, CDR2 SNEGSKA (reference sequence). The CDR3 runs 10 residues. CDR3: CSGLQETQYF. The CDR3 DNA sequence: TGCAGTGGCCTACAAGAGACCCAGTACTTC.

This chain links TRBV9 with TRBJ2-2; tentative D call: TRBD1 (5 bases). The length of the CDR3 is 14 residues. The V gene lost 0 bases and the J gene lost 7 bases, with 10 bases spanning the gap. Germline-derived CDR1 and CDR2 are SGDLS and YYNGEE. The CDR3 DNA reads as TGTGCCAGCAGCGTAGGACAGTCGCACGGGGAGCTGTTTTTT. Its translation is CASSVGQSHGELFF.